This TCR beta chain is drawn from a study of beta chain features in type 1 diabetes. At the level of the study: All samples combined gave 90 million to 130 million sorted cells for examination. Study findings and constraints: Significant though moderate, a shortening of TCRB CDR3s appeared in all four CD4+ subsets of Type 1 diabetes patients. Naive, central memory and regulatory TCRB repertoires appeared more similar among patients than healthy donors.

The authors reverse transcribed all of the isolated RNA, so sequencing captured expressed TCRB transcripts. Using immunoSEQ multiplex PCR, the repertoire was profiled, and TCRdb retains in-frame clones only, with some absent. This sample has some 63,000 clones, with roughly three fifths found just once. Trimming took off 0 bases at V and 0 bases at J, with 3 bases between the two ends. There are 14 residues in the CDR3. Germline-derived CDR1 and CDR2 are LGHNA and YNFKEQ. Cell sorting via CD45RO/CCR7/CD25/CD127/CD95/CD27 was performed to obtain CD4+ naive, central memory, regulatory and stem cell-like memory cells. Of note for this clone: Its cognate antigen is unknown.

Sequencing was done on a sample of Tregs from blood. V usage is TRBV4-2 and J usage is TRBJ1-3; no firm D call. This receptor was obtained from a woman aged 18 to 35 in good health. CDR3 bases: TGTGCCAGCAGCCAAGAGAGCTCTGGAAACACCATATATTTT. It specifies CASSQESSGNTIYF.